A selection of T cell receptor beta chains follows, all from one sample in a study of blood T cell repertoires in COVID-19. Using immunoSEQ multiplex PCR, the repertoire was profiled, and TCRdb retains in-frame clones only, with some absent. This repertoire shows some 150,000 clones, approximately 90% found once; its top ten account for under 5%. Material for sequencing was peripheral blood. Every receptor here comes from a woman aged 60-70 years who had recovered from COVID-19. The CDR3 runs from the conserved cysteine through the conserved F or W. D genes are given only for firm matches. For some rows the clone size is stated as once, few or many, or as a class when expanded; others skip it.

NA,15,NA,TRBJ2-2,TRBV2,TGTGCCAGCAGACGTACTAGCCGCCGGCCCGGGGAGCTGTTTTTT,CASRRTSRRPGELFF
NA,14,NA,TRBJ1-1,TRBV27,TGTGCCAGCAGTTTACAGGGTCGAGGCACTGAAGCTTTCTTT,CASSLQGRGTEAFF
TRBD1,16,NA,TRBJ1-1,TRBV18,TGTGCCAGCTCACCACAACTACAGGGGGGCAACACTGAAGCTTTCTTT,CASSPQLQGGNTEAFF
TRBD1,14,once,TRBJ1-2,TRBV6-5,TGTGCCAGCAGTTACCGTGGGACAGGTGTTGGCTACACCTTC,CASSYRGTGVGYTF
NA,16,once,TRBJ2-1,TRBV5-4,TGTGCCAGCAGCTTGGGTATGAGCGGAAAGTACAATGAGCAGTTCTTC,CASSLGMSGKYNEQFF
NA,14,NA,TRBJ2-7,TRBV7-2,TGTGCCAGCAGCTCCGGGTCAGGGGCCTACGAGCAGTACTTC,CASSSGSGAYEQYF
TRBD1,18,NA,TRBJ1-2,TRBV30,TGTGCCTGGAGGAGAAGTCCTCGACAGGGGGCCCGAGGCTATGGCTACACCTTC,CAWRRSPRQGARGYGYTF
NA,12,NA,TRBJ2-7,TRBV29-1,TGCAGCGCACAGGCGGCCTCCTACGAGCAGTACTTC,CSAQAASYEQYF
NA,15,NA,TRBJ2-1,TRBV9,TGTGCCAGCAGCGTAGCTGCGGAATCCTACAATGAGCAGTTCTTC,CASSVAAESYNEQFF
TRBD2,14,NA,TRBJ2-7,TRBV5-1,TGCGCCAGCAGCTTGTGGGGTCGGGGGGAGGAGCAGTACTTC,CASSLWGRGEEQYF
NA,16,NA,TRBJ2-3,TRBV14,TGTGCCAGCAGCGCCAGACAGAGCTCGGGCCCAGATACGCAGTATTTT,CASSARQSSGPDTQYF
NA,14,NA,TRBJ1-2,TRBV5-1,TGCGCCAGCAGCTTGACCGGGACAACTGGGGGCTACACCTTC,CASSLTGTTGGYTF
NA,13,NA,TRBJ1-3,TRBV18,TGTGCCAGCTCAGAGGTGACTGGAAACACCATATATTTT,CASSEVTGNTIYF
NA,14,once,TRBJ2-7,TRBV11-2,TGTGCCAGCAGCTTAGATTACAGCTCCTACGAGCAGTACTTC,CASSLDYSSYEQYF
NA,15,NA,TRBJ2-2,TRBV11-2,TGTGCCAGCAGCCTTAGTGGGGCCTCTACCGGGGAGCTGTTTTTT,CASSLSGASTGELFF
NA,15,NA,TRBJ1-3,TRBV6-2/TRBV6-3,TGTGCCAGCAGTTACTTTCGGGGTTCTGGAAACACCATATATTTT,CASSYFRGSGNTIYF
NA,16,NA,TRBJ1-4,TRBV5-1,TGCGCCAGCAGCCTAACCCTGACAGGCGGCTCTGAAAAACTGTTTTTT,CASSLTLTGGSEKLFF
NA,15,NA,TRBJ1-6,TRBV6-2/TRBV6-3,TGTGCCAGCAGTAATGACAGAATCGGGAATTCACCCCTCCACTTT,CASSNDRIGNSPLHF